What follows is one TCR beta chain and its context. Its antigen is as yet unknown. This sample is part of a study of cytomegalovirus exposure and HLA in healthy donors. PCR involved 60 Vbeta and 13 Jbeta primers. TCRdb's copy holds only in-frame clones and misses some; the assay was immunoSEQ multiplex PCR. The data show under 200,000 clones, almost 85% seen once. Points from the study as a whole: An analysis was carried out later, and it reportedly showed fewer N-insertions in an Asian-associated ancestry cluster than the approximately 680-donor mean.

V lost 4 bases to trimming and J lost 0 bases, with 7 bases between them. The CDR3 extends over 13 amino acids. Germline lookup yields CDR1 SGHRS and CDR2 YFSETQ. The receptor comes from a woman in her fifties or sixties in good health and CMV-seronegative. The specimen was PBMCs. The V call is TRBV5-1, the J call TRBJ1-2, with D unclear. The CDR3 DNA follows: TGCGCCAGCAGCCGCGGGGCTAACTATGGCTACACCTTC. Translated, it gives CASSRGANYGYTF.